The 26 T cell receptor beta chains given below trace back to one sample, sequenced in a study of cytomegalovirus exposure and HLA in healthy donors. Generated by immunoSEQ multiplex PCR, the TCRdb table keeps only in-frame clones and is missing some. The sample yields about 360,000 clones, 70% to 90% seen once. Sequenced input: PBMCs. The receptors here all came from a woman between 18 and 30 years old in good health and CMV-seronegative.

CDR3 DNA sequence: TGTGCCAGCACCCCGGGACAGGGACCTAATGAAAAACTGTTTTTT. It codes for CASTPGQGPNEKLFF. The chain has TRBV6-5 and TRBJ1-4, with 9 bases lining up with TRBD1. Trimming at V came to 7 bases and at J to 3 bases, leaving 6 bases not matched to a gene. The CDR3 sequence is 15 residues long. From germline, CDR1 is MNHEY and CDR2 SVGAGI.

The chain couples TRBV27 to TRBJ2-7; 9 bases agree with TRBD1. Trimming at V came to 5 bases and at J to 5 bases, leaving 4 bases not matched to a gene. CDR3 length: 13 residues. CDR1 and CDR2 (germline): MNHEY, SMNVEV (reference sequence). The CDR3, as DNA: TGTGCCAGCAGTACAGGGGGCGTCGACGAGCAGTACTTC. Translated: CASSTGGVDEQYF.

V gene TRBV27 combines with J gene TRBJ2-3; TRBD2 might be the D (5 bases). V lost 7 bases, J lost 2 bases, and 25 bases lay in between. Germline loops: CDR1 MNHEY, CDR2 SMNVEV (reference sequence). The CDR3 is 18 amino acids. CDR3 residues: CASKVGSSGRHPTDTQYF. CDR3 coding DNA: TGTGCCAGCAAAGTTGGGAGCTCCGGGCGACACCCCACAGATACGCAGTATTTT.

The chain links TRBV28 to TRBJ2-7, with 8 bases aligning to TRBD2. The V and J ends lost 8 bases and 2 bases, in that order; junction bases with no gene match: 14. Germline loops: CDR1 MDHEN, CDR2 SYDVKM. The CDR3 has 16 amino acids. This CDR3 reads CASRDPLSGTTYEQYF. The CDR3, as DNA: TGTGCCAGCCGGGATCCCCTTAGCGGGACCACCTACGAGCAGTACTTC.

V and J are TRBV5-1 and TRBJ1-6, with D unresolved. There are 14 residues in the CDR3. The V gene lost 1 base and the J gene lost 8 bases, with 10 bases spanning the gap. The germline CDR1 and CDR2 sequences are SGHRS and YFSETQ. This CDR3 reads CASSLTGDYSPLHF. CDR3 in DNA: TGCGCCAGCAGCTTGACCGGAGATTATTCACCCCTCCACTTT.

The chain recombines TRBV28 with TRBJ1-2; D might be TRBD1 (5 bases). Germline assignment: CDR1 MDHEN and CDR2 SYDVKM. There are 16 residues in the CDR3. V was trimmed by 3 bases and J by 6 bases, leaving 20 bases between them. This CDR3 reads CASSLLLFQGSNGYTF. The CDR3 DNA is TGTGCCAGCAGTTTGCTCCTCTTTCAGGGATCTAATGGCTACACCTTC.

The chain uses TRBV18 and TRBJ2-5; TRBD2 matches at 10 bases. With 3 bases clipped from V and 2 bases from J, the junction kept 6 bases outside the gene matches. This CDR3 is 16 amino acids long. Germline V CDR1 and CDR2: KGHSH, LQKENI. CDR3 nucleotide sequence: TGTGCCAGCTCACCGTCCCAAGCGGGAGGGCAAGAGACCCAGTACTTC. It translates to CASSPSQAGGQETQYF.

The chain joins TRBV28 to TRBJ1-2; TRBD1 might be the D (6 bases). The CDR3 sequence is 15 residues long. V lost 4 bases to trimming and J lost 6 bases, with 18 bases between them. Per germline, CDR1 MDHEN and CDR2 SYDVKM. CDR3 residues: CASSYAWGGADGYTF. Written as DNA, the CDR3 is TGTGCCAGCAGTTACGCTTGGGGGGGCGCAGATGGCTACACCTTC.

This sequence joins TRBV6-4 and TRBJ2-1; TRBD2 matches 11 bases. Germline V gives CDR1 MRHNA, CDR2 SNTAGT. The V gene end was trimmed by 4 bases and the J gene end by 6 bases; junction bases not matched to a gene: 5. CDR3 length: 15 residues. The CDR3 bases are TGTGCCAGCAGTGTGACTAGCGGGACCGCCAATGAGCAGTTCTTC. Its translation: CASSVTSGTANEQFF.

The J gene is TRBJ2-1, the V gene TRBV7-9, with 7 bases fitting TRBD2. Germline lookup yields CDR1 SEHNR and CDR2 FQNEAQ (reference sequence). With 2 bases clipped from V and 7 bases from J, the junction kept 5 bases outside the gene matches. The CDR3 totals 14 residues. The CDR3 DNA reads TGTGCCAGCAGCTTACTAGCGGACACGAATGAGCAGTTCTTC. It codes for CASSLLADTNEQFF.

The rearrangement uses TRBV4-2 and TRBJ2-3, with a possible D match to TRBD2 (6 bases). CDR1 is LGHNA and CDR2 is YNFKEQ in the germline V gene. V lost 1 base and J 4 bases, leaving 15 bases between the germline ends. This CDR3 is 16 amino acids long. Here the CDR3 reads CASSQGVASAADTQYF. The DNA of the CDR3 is TGTGCCAGCAGCCAAGGGGTGGCTAGCGCGGCAGATACGCAGTATTTT.

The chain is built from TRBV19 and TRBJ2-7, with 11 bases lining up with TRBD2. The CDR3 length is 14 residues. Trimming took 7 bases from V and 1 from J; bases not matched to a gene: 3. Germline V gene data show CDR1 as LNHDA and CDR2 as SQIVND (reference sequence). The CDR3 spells CASTLAGGSYEQYF. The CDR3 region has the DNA TGTGCCAGTACCCTAGCGGGAGGATCCTACGAGCAGTACTTC.

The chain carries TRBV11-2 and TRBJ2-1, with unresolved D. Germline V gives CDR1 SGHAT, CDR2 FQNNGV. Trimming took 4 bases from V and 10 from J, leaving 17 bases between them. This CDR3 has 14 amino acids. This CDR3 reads CASSSDRLQQEQFF. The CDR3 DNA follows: TGTGCCAGCAGCTCAGATAGGTTACAACAGGAGCAGTTCTTC.

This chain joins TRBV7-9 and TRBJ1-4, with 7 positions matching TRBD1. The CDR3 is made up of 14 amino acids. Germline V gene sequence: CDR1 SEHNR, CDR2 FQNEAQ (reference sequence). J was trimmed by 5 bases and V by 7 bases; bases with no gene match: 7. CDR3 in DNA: TGTGCCAGCAACGGCCGGGACAGCAATGAAAAACTGTTTTTT. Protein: CASNGRDSNEKLFF.

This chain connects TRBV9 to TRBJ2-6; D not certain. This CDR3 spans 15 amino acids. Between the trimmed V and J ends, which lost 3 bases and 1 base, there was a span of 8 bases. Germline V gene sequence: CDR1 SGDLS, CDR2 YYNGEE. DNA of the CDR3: TGTGCCAGCAGCGGTCTCTCGTCTGGGGCCAACGTCCTGACTTTC. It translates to CASSGLSSGANVLTF.

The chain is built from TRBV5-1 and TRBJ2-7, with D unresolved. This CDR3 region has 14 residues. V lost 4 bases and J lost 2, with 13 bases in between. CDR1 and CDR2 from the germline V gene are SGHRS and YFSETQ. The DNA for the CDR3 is TGCGCCAGCAGCGGAAACAGTGCCACCTACGAGCAGTACTTC. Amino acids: CASSGNSATYEQYF. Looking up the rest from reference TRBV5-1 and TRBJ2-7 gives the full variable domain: KAGVTQTPRYLIKTRGQQVTLSCSPISGHRSVSWYQQTPGQGLQFLFEYFSETQRNKGNFPGRFSGRQFSNSRSEMNVSTLELGDSALYLCASSGNSATYEQYFGPGTRLTVT.

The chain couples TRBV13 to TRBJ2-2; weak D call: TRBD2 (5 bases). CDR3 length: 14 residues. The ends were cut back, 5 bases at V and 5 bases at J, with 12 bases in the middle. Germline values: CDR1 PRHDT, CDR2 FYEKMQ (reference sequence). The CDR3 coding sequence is TGTGCCAGCAGCCTTACGTCGGGGACCGGGGAGCTGTTTTTT. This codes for CASSLTSGTGELFF.

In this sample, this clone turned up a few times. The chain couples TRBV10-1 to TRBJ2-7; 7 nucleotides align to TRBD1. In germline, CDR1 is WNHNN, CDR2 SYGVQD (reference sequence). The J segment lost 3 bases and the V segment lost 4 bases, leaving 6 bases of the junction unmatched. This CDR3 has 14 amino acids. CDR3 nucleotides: TGCGCCAGCAGTGTGTCGAGGGGGCACTACGAGCAGTACTTC. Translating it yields CASSVSRGHYEQYF.

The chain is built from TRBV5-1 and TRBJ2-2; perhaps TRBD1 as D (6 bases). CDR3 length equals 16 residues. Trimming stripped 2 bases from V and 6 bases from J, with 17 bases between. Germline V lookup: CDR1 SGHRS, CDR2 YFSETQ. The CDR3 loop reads CASSLRPGQRPGELFF. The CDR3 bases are TGCGCCAGCAGCTTAAGACCGGGACAAAGACCCGGGGAGCTGTTTTTT. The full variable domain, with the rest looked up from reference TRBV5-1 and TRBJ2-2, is KAGVTQTPRYLIKTRGQQVTLSCSPISGHRSVSWYQQTPGQGLQFLFEYFSETQRNKGNFPGRFSGRQFSNSRSEMNVSTLELGDSALYLCASSLRPGQRPGELFFGEGSRLTVL.

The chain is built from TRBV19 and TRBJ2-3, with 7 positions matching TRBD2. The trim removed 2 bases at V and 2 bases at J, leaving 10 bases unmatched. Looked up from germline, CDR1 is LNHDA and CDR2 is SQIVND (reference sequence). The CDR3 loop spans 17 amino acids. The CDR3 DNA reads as TGTGCCAGTAGTATAATTTCGCCTAGCGGAGTCACAGATACGCAGTATTTT. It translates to CASSIISPSGVTDTQYF. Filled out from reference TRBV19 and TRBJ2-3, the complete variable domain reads DGGITQSPKYLFRKEGQNVTLSCEQNLNHDAMYWYRQDPGQGLRLIYYSQIVNDFQKGDIAEGYSVSREKKESFPLTVTSAQKNPTAFYLCASSIISPSGVTDTQYFGPGTRLTVL.

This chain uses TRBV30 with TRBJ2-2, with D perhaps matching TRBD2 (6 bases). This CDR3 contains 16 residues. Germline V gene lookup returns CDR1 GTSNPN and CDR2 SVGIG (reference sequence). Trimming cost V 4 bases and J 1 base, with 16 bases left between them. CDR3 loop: CAWKATGTRNTGELFF. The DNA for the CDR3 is TGTGCCTGGAAGGCAACCGGGACTCGGAACACCGGGGAGCTGTTTTTT.

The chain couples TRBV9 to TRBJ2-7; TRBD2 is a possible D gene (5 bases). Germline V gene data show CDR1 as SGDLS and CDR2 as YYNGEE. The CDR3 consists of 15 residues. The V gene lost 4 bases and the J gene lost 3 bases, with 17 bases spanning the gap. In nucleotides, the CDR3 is TGTGCCAGCAGCCCCCGGGAAAGGGAGATCTACGAGCAGTACTTC. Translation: CASSPREREIYEQYF.

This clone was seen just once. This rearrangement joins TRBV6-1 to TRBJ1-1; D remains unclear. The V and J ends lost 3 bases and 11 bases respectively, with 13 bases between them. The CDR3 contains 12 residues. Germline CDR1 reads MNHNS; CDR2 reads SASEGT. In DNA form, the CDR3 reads TGTGCCAGCAGTGATATGGGCCGGTCGGCTTTCTTT. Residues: CASSDMGRSAFF.

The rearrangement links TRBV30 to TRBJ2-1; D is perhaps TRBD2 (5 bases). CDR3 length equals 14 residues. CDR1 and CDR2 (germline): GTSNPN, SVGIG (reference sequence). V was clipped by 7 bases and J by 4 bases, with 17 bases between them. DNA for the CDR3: TGTGCCTTTTCCTACGGGGTAGTTTACAATGAGCAGTTCTTC. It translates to CAFSYGVVYNEQFF.

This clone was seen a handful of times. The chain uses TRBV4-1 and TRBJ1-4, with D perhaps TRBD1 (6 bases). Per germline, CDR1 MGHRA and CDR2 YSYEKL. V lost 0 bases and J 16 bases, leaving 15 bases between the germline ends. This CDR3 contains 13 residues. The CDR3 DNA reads TGCGCCAGCAGCCAAGATGTAAGGACAGAGGAGTTTTTT. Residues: CASSQDVRTEEFF.

This CDR3 reads CASTGLAGALSGELFF. Here the CDR3 DNA reads TGTGCCAGCACCGGACTAGCGGGGGCCTTATCCGGGGAGCTGTTTTTT. The rearrangement joins TRBV2 to TRBJ2-2; 13 bases map to TRBD2. From germline, CDR1 is SNHLY and CDR2 FYNNEI. V lost 7 bases, J lost 6 bases, and 8 bases stayed unmatched. The CDR3 covers 16 residues.